The clone carrying this T cell receptor beta chain was detected only once. Its antigen remains unknown. This sample was included in a study of T cell repertoires in cytomegalovirus infection. Study-wide context: Newly reported HLA-C-restricted and thoroughly characterized HLA-B-restricted CMV epitopes were employed. CMV infection and matching HLA type were both indicated by public TCR beta signatures.

General observations from the study: There were carriers of CMV plus the relevant HLA, and cumulative public TCR beta family frequency identified them. The study found HLA-C-restricted CMV-specific TCR beta clonotypes dominating the ex vivo response.

The CDR3 is 16 residues long. Germline V gene data show CDR1 as LNHDA and CDR2 as SQIVND (reference sequence). V gave up 7 bases and J gave up 5 bases; unmatched junction bases: 15. In TCRdb, the reads were re-called with MiXCR into one record per CDR3 protein. Of fewer than 850,000 distinct CDR3 sequences in the sample, 29% were seen once. Sequencing was performed on cultured CD8+ T cells from PBMCs, taken from culture after CMV antigen stimulation. This clonotype was sampled from a human donor in good health (CMV status not recorded). Some clones in this sample may be carry-over from other donors' samples. The V call is TRBV19, the J call TRBJ1-1, with 8 bases identical to TRBD1. CDR3 bases: TGTGCCAGTATAATGCTGGATACCACAGGGGGTACTGAAGCTTTCTTT. Translated, it gives CASIMLDTTGGTEAFF.